Detailed here is one T cell receptor (beta chain). What antigen it recognizes has not been identified. Per-base quality was not reported, and no clone a single base away is much larger than it. The donors were healthy, HIV-negative adults who had no recently reported acute infections or vaccinations. Every donor was a Caucasian adult residing in Nashville, Tennessee, USA. Magnetic negative selection was used to enrich CD4+ T cells, after which naive cells were positively selected on CD45RA and the negative fraction became the memory subset. After blood collection by leukapheresis, PBMCs were isolated using Ficoll-Histopaque density gradient centrifugation and then cryopreserved in the vapor phase of liquid nitrogen. Purity and quantity of every magnetically sorted T cell population were checked by analytical flow cytometry. Genomic DNA was isolated from each sorted fraction and quantified by UV absorbance on a Nanodrop 2000c.

These data are taken from a study of shared clonotypes between healthy human individuals (TCRdb year 2020). As for the study more broadly: The cohort comprised a couple of women and a few men aged 18 to 49 years. Per donor, three plates each were used for CD4 naive and CD4 memory, two for CD8 naive, and one for CD8 memory. To estimate repertoire size and how much clonotype sharing occurs between individuals, the study deeply sequenced the blood TCR repertoires of about five healthy adults. Libraries were prepared and TCR repertoires were sequenced by different laboratories using diverse techniques, in order to increase sequencing depth and limit assay-specific biases. Per donor, leukapheresis produced somewhere between about 0.9 and 9.5 billion PBMCs. General conclusions and limits of the study: Sampling was restricted to blood, and TCR repertoires in tissue are likely to differ from TCR repertoires in blood. Because the study included a small number of donors, the genetic and exposure-history diversity represented was limited. Incomplete sequencing was indicated by rarefaction of sorted-subset datasets, despite the large sequencing depth. Pairwise subsampling led to the expectation that sequencing depth would affect the degree of clonotype sharing among donors. Approximately 4.8% of naive CD4, 3.5% of naive CD8, roughly 2.4% of memory CD4, and 0.35% to 0.5% of memory CD8 clonotypes were shared across several donors. Higher generation probabilities were observed for clonotypes shared by all four sorted-subset donors than for non-shared clonotypes. Naive subsets generally had larger estimated clonotype richness than memory subsets did.

Trimming removed 1 base from V and 2 bases from J; the gene matches leave 3 bases unexplained. CDR1 and CDR2 were assigned from the germline V gene as MNHEY and SVGAGI. The CDR3 has 15 amino acids, counting the end cysteine and phenylalanine. CDR3 DNA only is kept here, 45 bases in frame from base 1. Using the deep immunoSEQ assay, multiplex PCR amplified TCR CDR3 regions from genomic DNA. Genomic DNA extracted from each cell subset was distributed evenly over all wells of several immunoSEQ 96-well plates, and each plate served as one replicate. Each replicate PCR for sorted subsets received roughly 200 ng genomic DNA, equal to roughly 29,000 T cell genomes. The purified libraries were quantified using a Qubit 3.0 fluorometer, sized with a Bioanalyzer 2100, and then quantified again using the KAPA Library Quantification kit. Every immunoSEQ 96-well plate was sequenced on a dedicated single-read 150-cycle Illumina NextSeq 550 flow cell. In the source study's methods: Because only junctional sequences without quality scores were contained in the immunoSEQ output, filtering matching that applied to full-length reads could not be performed. Sequences were annotated with PyIR, a Python wrapper for IgBLAST v1.9, and V/J genes and CDR3 were assigned using IMGT germline references. Reads were removed for weak V/J assignments (E-value above 1e-6), missing CDR3, stop codons, out-of-frame junctions, or ambiguous translated residues. V3J clonotypes were defined as sequences sharing the same inferred V gene, J gene, and CDR3 amino acid sequence. Percentage overlap between repertoires was computed as shared unique clonotypes divided by the size of the smaller repertoire. Three approaches were used to assess repertoire richness: RTK rarefaction, the Chao1 estimator, and Recon v2.1 estimates of unobserved clonotypes. For all TCRbeta clonotypes obtained by the gDNA method from several donors, generation probabilities were computed with OLGA. The clones in this table, taken by TCRdb from immuneACCESS, are in-frame only. Not every clone is retained; where verified, under half of the shortfall comes from an unresolved V gene, and the cause of the rest is unknown. V and J calls and clone size are copied from that table; D and trimming were computed from the DNA. Within this sample are over 2 million clones, with 85% to 95% of them counted one time only. Together, the top ten hold around 0.35% of the sample.

This sequence uses TRBV6-5 and TRBJ2-5, with 8 bases aligning to TRBD1. Material: naive CD4+ T cells from PBMCs. The cell subset or site label, as the study defines it: CD45RA+ positively selected. This clonotype was sampled from a man aged 18 to 29 in good health. Some clones in this sample may be carry-over from other donors' samples. The CDR3 corresponds to CASSYFRTGQETQYF. The base sequence is TGTGCCAGCAGTTACTTCCGGACAGGGCAAGAGACCCAGTACTTC.